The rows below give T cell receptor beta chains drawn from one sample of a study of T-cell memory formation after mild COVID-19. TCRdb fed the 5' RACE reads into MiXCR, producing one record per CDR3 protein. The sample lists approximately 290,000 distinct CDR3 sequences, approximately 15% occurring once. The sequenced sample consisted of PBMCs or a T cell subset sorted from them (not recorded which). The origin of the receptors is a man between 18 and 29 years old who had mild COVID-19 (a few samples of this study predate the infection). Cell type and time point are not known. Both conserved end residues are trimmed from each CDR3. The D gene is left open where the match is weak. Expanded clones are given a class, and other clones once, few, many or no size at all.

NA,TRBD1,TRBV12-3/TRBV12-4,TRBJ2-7,ASSARDRGGQQY
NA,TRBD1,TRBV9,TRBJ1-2,ASSALPGTGGYGYT
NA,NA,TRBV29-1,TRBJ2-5,SVEERGRETQY
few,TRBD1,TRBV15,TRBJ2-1,ATGDGQGSSEQF
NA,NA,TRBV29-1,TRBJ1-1,SVVWSTEAF
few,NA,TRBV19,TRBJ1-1,ASSTGFGTEAF
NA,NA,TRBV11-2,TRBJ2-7,ASSLSLVEQY
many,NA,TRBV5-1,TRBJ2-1,ASSSDGGPVWF
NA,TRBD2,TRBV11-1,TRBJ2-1,ASSPMGAGGAVNEQF
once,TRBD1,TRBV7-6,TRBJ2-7,ASSLRDRVDEQY
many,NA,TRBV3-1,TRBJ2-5,ASSQGETQY
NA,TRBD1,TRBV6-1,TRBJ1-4,ASSESGTANEKLF